A selection of T cell receptor beta chains follows, all from one sample in a study of cytomegalovirus exposure and HLA in healthy donors. The table came from immunoSEQ multiplex PCR; TCRdb's copy has only in-frame clones and leaves some out. The sample consists of some 100,000 clones, 70% to 80% of them appearing once. The sequencing input was PBMCs. Every receptor here comes from a male donor in good health and CMV-seropositive. Each CDR3 is given without its conserved first and last residue.

CDR3 | J | V
ASRPQDSYEQY | TRBJ2-7 | TRBV19
ASSLATSEQY | TRBJ2-7 | TRBV7-2
ASNPTGVYAEAF | TRBJ1-1 | TRBV5-1
ASSARGQETQY | TRBJ2-5 | TRBV5-4
ASSSTGGRTNEKLF | TRBJ1-4 | TRBV6-5
ASSLEAGGPYEQY | TRBJ2-7 | TRBV7-6
ASSLARGNSYEQY | TRBJ2-7 | TRBV7-2
ASSSRDRGGEQY | TRBJ2-7 | TRBV5-6
ATLTGTTEDYGYT | TRBJ1-2 | TRBV6-5
ASSLRTSGANTGELF | TRBJ2-2 | TRBV5-1
ASSYSQGKETQY | TRBJ2-5 | TRBV6-5
ASRPRPGTGGLYGYT | TRBJ1-2 | TRBV19